This TCR beta chain was documented in a study of blood T cells in healthy people across ages. The wider study: Template switching picked up about one barcoded beta molecule for each two T cells.

Points on this clonotype: Antigen specificity is unknown.

Study-level results: Both higher diversity and more naive CD4+ cells marked long-lived donors when set against aged donors.

A second PCR of roughly 7 to 11 cycles used a sample-barcoded 5' primer and a J-beta primer mix. TCRdb ran MiXCR on the 5' RACE reads and lists one entry per CDR3 protein. This table has around 800,000 distinct CDR3 sequences, around 62% appearing once. Germline CDR1 is SQVTM and CDR2 is ANQGSEA. The CDR3 length is 14 residues. The V gene end was trimmed by 5 bases and the J gene end by 7 bases; junction bases not matched to a gene: 9. Healthy Caucasian individuals from Russia aged about 6 to 90 served as donors. This receptor was identified in a man aged 25 to 40 in good health. The sequencing input was blood. The chain is built from TRBV29-1 and TRBJ2-7, with 12 bases that match TRBD1. The CDR3: CSVTQGQGAWEQYF. As DNA, the CDR3 is TGCAGCGTTACGCAGGGACAGGGGGCGTGGGAGCAGTACTTC.